The 20 T cell receptor beta chains reported below all come from one sample, sequenced in a study of post-analysis software for immune sequencing data. Incorporated into the TCR beta cDNA libraries were unique molecular identifiers, which served to reduce PCR and sequencing biases. Each CDR3 protein gets one entry after TCRdb re-called the PCR reads with MiXCR. The sample includes roughly 620,000 distinct CDR3 sequences, 40% to 50% of them seen just once. Whole-study findings and limits: Patients used about 5 TRBV segments, including TRBV5-6, TRBV5-1 and TRBV20-1, more often than controls.

Their specific antigens are unknown. The sequenced sample consisted of blood. The receptors shown here come from a girl aged 10 to 17 with multiple sclerosis.

This clonotype was counted only a few times. The genes are TRBV21-1 and TRBJ2-5; TRBD1, as called in the table, went unchecked against the DNA. TRBV21-1 is a listed pseudogene. CDR3 size: 14 residues. The chain's CDR3 is CASSNGDYQETQYF. CDR3 nucleotides: TGTGCCAGCAGCAACGGGGACTACCAAGAGACCCAGTACTTC.

Note on this clonotype: A single base separates this from a much larger clone, so it may be a read error. This chain joins TRBV12-3 or TRBV12-4 and TRBJ2-1; D is perhaps TRBD1 (5 bases). The CDR3 contains 11 residues. In DNA form, the CDR3 reads TGTGCCAGCAGTTCAGGGAATGAGCAGATCTTC. Protein sequence: CASSSGNEQIF.

The rearrangement links TRBV6-4 to TRBJ1-2; a weak D match, TRBD1 (5 bases). The CDR3 totals 16 residues. Trimming cost V 0 bases and J 2 bases, with 13 bases left between them. The V gene's germline CDR1 is MRHNA and CDR2 SNTAGT. CDR3 DNA sequence: TGTGCCAGCAGTGACTCGGGCGGGACGGTCAACTATGGCTACACCTTC. This translates into CASSDSGGTVNYGYTF.

The chain recombines TRBV5-1 with TRBJ2-3; no clear D gene. V was trimmed by 0 bases and J by 0 bases, leaving 11 bases between them. The CDR3 spans 16 residues. Germline V CDR1 and CDR2: SGHRS, YFSETQ. The CDR3 loop reads CASSLEGRYSTDTQYF. CDR3 bases: TGCGCCAGCAGCTTGGAGGGCAGGTATAGCACAGATACGCAGTATTTT.

This chain joins TRBV6-5 and TRBJ1-1; 9 nucleotides align to TRBD1. CDR3 size: 15 residues. V shed 0 bases, J shed 5 bases, and the junction held 4 bases outside the gene matches. Germline-derived CDR1 and CDR2 are MNHEY and SVGAGI. The CDR3: CASSYSGTGQTEAFF. CDR3 nucleotide sequence: TGTGCCAGCAGTTACTCCGGGACAGGGCAAACTGAAGCTTTCTTT.

This clonotype was seen more than once but under ten times. The chain uses TRBV7-9 and TRBJ2-5; D might be TRBD2 (6 bases). V was shortened by 5 bases and J by 4 bases, with 11 bases between the two germline ends. Germline values: CDR1 SEHNR, CDR2 FQNEAQ (reference sequence). This CDR3 comprises 13 residues. The CDR3 nucleotides are TGTGCCAGCAGCCGGGGGAGGAGAGAGACCCAGTACTTC. Residues: CASSRGRRETQYF.

The chain employs TRBV24-1 and TRBJ2-1, with D tentatively TRBD2 (5 bases). This CDR3 is 15 amino acids long. Germline CDR1 reads KGHDR; CDR2 reads SFDVKD. V was trimmed by 2 bases and J by 0 bases, leaving 7 bases between them. In DNA, the CDR3 is TGTGCCACCAGTGATTCAGCGGCCTCCTACAATGAGCAGTTCTTC. Translated: CATSDSAASYNEQFF.

The chain links TRBV5-6 to TRBJ2-3; 11 bases fit TRBD2. This CDR3 is 16 amino acids long. The V and J ends lost 1 base and 6 bases, in that order; junction bases with no gene match: 7. Germline V lookup: CDR1 SGHDT, CDR2 YYEEEE. The CDR3 is CASSLILTSGNDTQYF. The CDR3 nucleotides are TGTGCCAGCAGCTTGATTTTGACTAGCGGGAACGATACGCAGTATTTT.

This clonotype was observed a few times. The CDR3 DNA reads as TGTGCCATCAGTGAAGCGCTGGGGGGGGGCTATGGCTACACCTTC. It is translated as CAISEALGGGYGYTF. The chain is built from TRBV10-3 and TRBJ1-2, with D possibly matching TRBD1 (5 bases). CDR1 and CDR2 from the germline V gene are ENHRY and SYGVKD. The V gene lost 3 bases and the J gene lost 4 bases, with 15 bases spanning the gap. CDR3 length equals 15 residues.

CDR3 residues: CASSVGDRGYEQYF. The CDR3 bases are TGTGCCAGCAGCGTAGGCGACAGGGGTTACGAGCAGTACTTC. The chain combines TRBV9 with TRBJ2-7, with 8 nucleotides matching TRBD1. V was pared by 0 bases and J by 4 bases, with 3 bases of the junction left unmatched. The CDR3 runs 14 residues. The germline gives CDR1 SGDLS, CDR2 YYNGEE. Combining the CDR3 with reference TRBV9 and TRBJ2-7 gives the whole variable domain DSGVTQTPKHLITATGQRVTLRCSPRSGDLSVYWYQQSLDQGLQFLIQYYNGEERAKGNILERFSAQQFPDLHSELNLSSLELGDSALYFCASSVGDRGYEQYFGPGTRLTVT.

The V and J genes are TRBV10-3 and TRBJ2-5; 11 bases agree with TRBD2. After removal of 8 bases from V and 2 bases from J, the junction contained 13 bases not matched to a gene. CDR1 is ENHRY, CDR2 SYGVKD, per germline. This CDR3 has 17 amino acids. The CDR3 nucleotides read TGTGCCATCGCCGGGACTAGCGGAGGTCCTTCGCAAGAGACCCAGTACTTC. Translating it yields CAIAGTSGGPSQETQYF.

In DNA, the CDR3 is TGTGCCAGCAGCTTGGCCACAGGGGACTACGAGCAGTACTTC. Translation: CASSLATGDYEQYF. This rearrangement joins TRBV5-5 to TRBJ2-4; 7 positions match TRBD1. The J call is in doubt because the DNA end fits TRBJ2-7 better. Germline CDR1 SGHKS, CDR2 YYEKEE (reference sequence). The CDR3 loop spans 14 amino acids.

A few counts support this clonotype. The J gene is TRBJ1-5, the V gene TRBV5-6; D ambiguous. The CDR3 totals 15 residues. CDR1 is SGHDT and CDR2 is YYEEEE in the germline V gene. V gave up 5 bases and J gave up 0 bases, with 12 bases separating them. CDR3 DNA: TGTGCCAGCAGTAGGCAGTCCTATAGCAATCAGCCCCAGCATTTT. Protein: CASSRQSYSNQPQHF.

V and J are TRBV9 and TRBJ2-3; 8 bases agree with TRBD2. CDR1 and CDR2 from the germline V gene are SGDLS and YYNGEE. The CDR3 totals 17 residues. V gave up 4 bases and J gave up 9 bases; unmatched junction bases: 19. The CDR3 DNA reads as TGTGCCAGCAGCACGACCGGGACTAGGGGTTTGGGGGTCACGCAGTATTTT. Encoded protein: CASSTTGTRGLGVTQYF.

This clonotype occurred many times. The chain combines TRBV12-3 or TRBV12-4 with TRBJ2-7, with D possibly called TRBD1 or TRBD2 (5 bases each). The V gene lost 2 bases and the J gene lost 6 bases, with 14 bases spanning the gap. The CDR3 runs to 14 residues. CDR3 in DNA: TGTGCCAGCAGTTTAACGGGGCCGCGGATCGAGCAGTACTTC. This encodes CASSLTGPRIEQYF.

In its sample, this clonotype was seen a few times. The chain joins TRBV5-6 to TRBJ1-2; 7 bases are a match to TRBD1. Germline CDR1 SGHDT, CDR2 YYEEEE. The CDR3 loop spans 13 amino acids. Trimming cost V 4 bases and J 5 bases; bases outside gene matches: 5. The CDR3 bases are TGTGCCAGCAGCAAAGGGACAGAGTATGGCTACACCTTC. This codes for CASSKGTEYGYTF.

The chain combines TRBV7-9 with TRBJ2-1; D is ambiguous. The CDR3 contains 13 residues. Germline lookup yields CDR1 SEHNR and CDR2 FQNEAQ (reference sequence). V lost 3 bases and J 10 bases, leaving 13 bases between the germline ends. CDR3 loop: CASSFDTYQEQFF. As DNA, the CDR3 is TGTGCCAGCAGCTTTGACACCTACCAAGAGCAGTTCTTC.

In its sample, this clonotype was seen a few times. The chain joins TRBV11-2 to TRBJ1-2; D not certain. The V end was cut by 3 bases, the J end by 6 bases, with 20 bases between. In germline, CDR1 is SGHAT, CDR2 FQNNGV. The CDR3 length is 16 residues. The CDR3 DNA reads as TGTGCCAGCAGCTTGTACCCTAGCAGGCCGGTGGATGGCTACACCTTC. This gives the protein CASSLYPSRPVDGYTF.

The rearrangement uses TRBV7-2 and TRBJ2-1; D perhaps matches TRBD1 (5 bases). The end of the DNA aligns better with TRBJ2-7, so the J call may be wrong. The V gene's germline CDR1 is SGHTA and CDR2 FQGNSA. This CDR3 is built from 16 residues. This chain's CDR3 is CASSAYSVGVKYEQYF. CDR3 coding DNA: TGTGCCAGCAGCGCATACTCCGTAGGGGTGAAATACGAGCAGTACTTC.

V usage is TRBV7-6 and J usage is TRBJ2-1; possible D gene TRBD2, 6 bases. CDR1 and CDR2 (germline): SGHVS, FNYEAQ. Trimming pared 5 bases from V and 12 bases from J, leaving 17 bases between. This CDR3 has 13 amino acids. The CDR3 protein is CASSPGTSWVQFF. The CDR3 DNA follows: TGTGCCAGCAGCCCCGGGACTTCGTGGGTGCAGTTCTTC.